The entry below describes one TCR beta chain. Its matching antigen is unknown. CDR1 is DFQATT and CDR2 is SNEGSKA in the germline V gene (reference sequence). The CDR3 spans 16 residues. With 7 bases removed from V and 0 bases from J, the gap between germline ends came to 22 bases. This sample was included in a study of naive and memory T cell subsets. Whole-study findings and limits: TCR counts from RNA may reflect activation-linked expression changes. Clonotypes are single alpha or beta chains, not paired receptors.

Both TRBC1 and TRBC2 were covered by a beta constant-region primer of two equimolar oligonucleotides. The ligated cDNA underwent four PCR rounds using SP2 and nested alpha and beta constant-region primers. Each CDR3 protein gets one entry after TCRdb re-called the UMI-ligation and nested PCR reads with MiXCR. The profile covers about 120,000 distinct CDR3 sequences, with roughly 36% appearing a single time and approximately 0.87% taken by the ten largest. From the second PCR step, alpha and beta chains were amplified apart. Cells stained for CD3, CD4, CD8, CD45RA, CD27 and viability were sorted into four CD45RA/CD27 subsets.

The sequence was obtained from a human donor in good health. This rearrangement joins TRBV20-1 to TRBJ2-7; either TRBD1 or TRBD2 may fit D (6 bases each). The specimen sequenced was central memory CD4+ T cells from blood. CDR3 in amino acids: CSVMPPWGASSYEQYF. The CDR3 nucleotides read TGCAGTGTAATGCCCCCCTGGGGGGCGAGCTCCTACGAGCAGTACTTC.